This entry is about one TCR beta chain. The target antigen is unknown. Trimming pared 5 bases from V and 4 bases from J, leaving 15 bases between. The CDR3 runs 15 residues. CDR1 and CDR2 from the germline V gene are MNHNY and SVGAGI (reference sequence). The sample is drawn from a study of cytomegalovirus exposure and HLA in healthy donors. General study results and limits: Researchers catalogued over 150 TCR beta chains as cytomegalovirus-associated.

60 Vbeta and 13 Jbeta primers were used in PCR. TCRdb's copy holds only in-frame clones and misses some; the assay was immunoSEQ multiplex PCR. Counted here are hundreds of thousands of clones, 75% to 90% occurring once; the ten biggest clones make up 0.9% to 1.1%. This receptor was obtained from a woman younger than 35 in good health and CMV-seronegative. V is TRBV6-6 and J is TRBJ1-5, with TRBD1 as a possible D gene (6 bases). The sequenced sample was PBMCs. The CDR3 loop reads CASSRTGKENQPQHF. The DNA for the CDR3 is TGTGCCAGCAGTAGAACAGGGAAGGAGAATCAGCCCCAGCATTTT.